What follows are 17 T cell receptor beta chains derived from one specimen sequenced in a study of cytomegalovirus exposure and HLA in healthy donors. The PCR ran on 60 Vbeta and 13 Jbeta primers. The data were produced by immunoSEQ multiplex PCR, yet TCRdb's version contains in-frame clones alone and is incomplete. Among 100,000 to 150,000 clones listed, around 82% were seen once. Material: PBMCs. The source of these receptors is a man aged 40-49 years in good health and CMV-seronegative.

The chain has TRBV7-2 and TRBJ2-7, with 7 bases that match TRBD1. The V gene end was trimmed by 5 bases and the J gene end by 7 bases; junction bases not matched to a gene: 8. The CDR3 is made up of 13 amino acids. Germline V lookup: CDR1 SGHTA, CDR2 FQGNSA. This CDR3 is CASSPQGIGEQYF. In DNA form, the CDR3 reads TGTGCCAGCAGCCCACAGGGGATTGGAGAGCAGTACTTC.

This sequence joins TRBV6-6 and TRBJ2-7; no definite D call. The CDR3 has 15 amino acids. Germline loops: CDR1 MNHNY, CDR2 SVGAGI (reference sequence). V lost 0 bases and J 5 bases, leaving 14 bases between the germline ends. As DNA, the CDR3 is TGTGCCAGCAGTTACTCTAGACCGACTCTGGACGAGCAGTACTTC. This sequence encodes CASSYSRPTLDEQYF.

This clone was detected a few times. DNA of the CDR3: TGTGCCAGCAGCCTCGGTGTCGTGGGCACAGATACGCAGTATTTT. Amino acid sequence: CASSLGVVGTDTQYF. The J gene is TRBJ2-3, the V gene TRBV27; D unclear. Germline V gene lookup returns CDR1 MNHEY and CDR2 SMNVEV (reference sequence). There are 15 residues in the CDR3. The V end lost 6 bases, the J end lost 1 base, and 14 bases lay between the germline ends.

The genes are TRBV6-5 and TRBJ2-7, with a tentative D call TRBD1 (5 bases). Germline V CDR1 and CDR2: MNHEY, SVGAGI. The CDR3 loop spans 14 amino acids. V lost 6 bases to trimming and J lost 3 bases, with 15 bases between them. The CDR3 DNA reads TGTGCCAGCAGCGGCAGGGAACAACGCTACGAGCAGTACTTC. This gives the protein CASSGREQRYEQYF.

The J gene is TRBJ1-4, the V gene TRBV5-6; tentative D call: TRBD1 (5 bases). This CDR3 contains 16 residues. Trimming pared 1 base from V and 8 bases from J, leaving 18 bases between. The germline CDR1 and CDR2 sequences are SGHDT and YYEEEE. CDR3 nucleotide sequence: TGTGCCAGCAGCTTGTATAAGGGGAAGTCGTGGGAAAAACTGTTTTTT. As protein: CASSLYKGKSWEKLFF.

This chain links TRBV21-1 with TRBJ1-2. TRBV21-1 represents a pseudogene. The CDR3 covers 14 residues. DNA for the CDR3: TGTGCCAGCACCCAAAGGAGGGGAGGCTATGGCTACACCTTC. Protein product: CASTQRRGGYGYTF.

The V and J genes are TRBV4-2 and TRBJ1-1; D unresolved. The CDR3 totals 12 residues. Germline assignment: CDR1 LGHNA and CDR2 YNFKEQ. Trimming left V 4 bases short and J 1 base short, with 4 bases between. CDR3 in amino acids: CASSPGNTEAFF. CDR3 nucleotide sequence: TGTGCCAGCAGCCCCGGGAACACTGAAGCTTTCTTT.

CDR3 sequence reads: CASSFLRQSIAGADTQYF. Here the CDR3 DNA reads TGTGCCAGCAGCTTCCTAAGACAATCAATAGCGGGCGCCGATACGCAGTATTTT. The V call is TRBV13, the J call TRBJ2-3; 7 nucleotides line up with TRBD2. V lost 3 bases to trimming and J lost 6 bases; unmatched junction nucleotides: 18. Germline assignment: CDR1 PRHDT and CDR2 FYEKMQ (reference sequence). The CDR3 consists of 18 residues.

In nucleotides, the CDR3 is TGTGCCAGCAGCTTAGGGGAGGGGTGGCACCAAAGCAATCAGCCCCAGCATTTT. This codes for CASSLGEGWHQSNQPQHF. The chain combines TRBV7-8 with TRBJ1-5; a weak D match, TRBD1 (5 bases). CDR1 is SGHVS and CDR2 is FQNEAQ in the germline V gene. Deletions cut 1 base from V and 1 base from J, with 17 bases between. The CDR3 is 18 residues long.

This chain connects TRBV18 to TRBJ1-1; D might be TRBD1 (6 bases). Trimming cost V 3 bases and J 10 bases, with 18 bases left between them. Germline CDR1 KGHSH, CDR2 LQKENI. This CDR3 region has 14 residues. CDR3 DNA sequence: TGTGCCAGCTCACCGCCTCGATCAAGGGGGGGAGCTTTCTTT. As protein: CASSPPRSRGGAFF. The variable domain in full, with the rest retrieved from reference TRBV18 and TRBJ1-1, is NAGVMQNPRHLVRRRGQEARLRCSPMKGHSHVYWYRQLPEEGLKFMVYLQKENIIDESGMPKERFSAEFPKEGPSILRIQQVVRGDSAAYFCASSPPRSRGGAFFGQGTRLTVV.

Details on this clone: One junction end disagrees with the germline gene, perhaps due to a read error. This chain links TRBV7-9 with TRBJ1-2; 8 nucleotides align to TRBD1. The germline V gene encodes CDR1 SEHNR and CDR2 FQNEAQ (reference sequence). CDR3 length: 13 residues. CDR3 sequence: CASRPDADRALYF. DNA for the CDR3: TGTGCCAGCAGGCCGGATGCGGACAGGGCCTTATACTTC.

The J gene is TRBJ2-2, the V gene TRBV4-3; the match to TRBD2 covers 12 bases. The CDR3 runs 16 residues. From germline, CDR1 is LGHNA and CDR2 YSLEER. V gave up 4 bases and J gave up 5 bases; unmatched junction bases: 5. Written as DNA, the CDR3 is TGCGCCAGCAGCCCCTGGACTAGCGGGGAAACCGGGGAGCTGTTTTTT. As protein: CASSPWTSGETGELFF.

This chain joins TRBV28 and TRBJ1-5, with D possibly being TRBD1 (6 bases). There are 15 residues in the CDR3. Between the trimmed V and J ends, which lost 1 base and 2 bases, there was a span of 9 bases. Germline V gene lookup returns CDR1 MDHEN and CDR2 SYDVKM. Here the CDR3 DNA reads TGTGCCAGCAGTTTATTACAGGGTGGCAATCAGCCCCAGCATTTT. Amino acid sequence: CASSLLQGGNQPQHF. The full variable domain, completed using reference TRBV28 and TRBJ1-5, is DVKVTQSSRYLVKRTGEKVFLECVQDMDHENMFWYRQDPGLGLRLIYFSYDVKMKEKGDIPEGYSVSREKKERFSLILESASTNQTSMYLCASSLLQGGNQPQHFGDGTRLSIL.

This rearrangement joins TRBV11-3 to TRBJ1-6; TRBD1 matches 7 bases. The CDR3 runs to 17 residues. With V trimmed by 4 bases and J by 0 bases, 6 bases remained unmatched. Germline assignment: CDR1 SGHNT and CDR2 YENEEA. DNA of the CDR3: TGTGCCAGCAGCTCCCGACAGGGCTACTCCTATAATTCACCCCTCCACTTT. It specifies CASSSRQGYSYNSPLHF.

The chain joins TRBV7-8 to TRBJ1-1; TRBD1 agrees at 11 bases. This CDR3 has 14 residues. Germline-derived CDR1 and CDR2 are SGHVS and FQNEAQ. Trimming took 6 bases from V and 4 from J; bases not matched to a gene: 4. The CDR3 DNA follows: TGTGCCAGCAGACAGGACAGGGGGCCCACTGAAGCTTTCTTT. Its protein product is CASRQDRGPTEAFF.

The CDR3 here is CASSGGNSGSYEQYF. The CDR3 nucleotides read TGTGCCAGCAGCGGAGGTAACAGTGGCTCCTACGAGCAGTACTTC. The chain couples TRBV7-9 to TRBJ2-7; a weak D match, TRBD2 (5 bases). This CDR3 is 15 amino acids long. Germline lookup yields CDR1 SEHNR and CDR2 FQNEAQ (reference sequence). With 5 bases removed from V and 0 bases from J, the gap between germline ends came to 14 bases.

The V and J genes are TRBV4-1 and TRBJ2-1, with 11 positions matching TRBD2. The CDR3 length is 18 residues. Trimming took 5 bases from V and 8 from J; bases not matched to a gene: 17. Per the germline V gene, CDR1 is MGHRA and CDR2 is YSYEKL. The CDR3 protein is CASSGSPTSGVPIYEQFF. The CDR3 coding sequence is TGCGCCAGCAGCGGATCCCCGACTAGCGGGGTTCCTATATATGAGCAGTTCTTC.